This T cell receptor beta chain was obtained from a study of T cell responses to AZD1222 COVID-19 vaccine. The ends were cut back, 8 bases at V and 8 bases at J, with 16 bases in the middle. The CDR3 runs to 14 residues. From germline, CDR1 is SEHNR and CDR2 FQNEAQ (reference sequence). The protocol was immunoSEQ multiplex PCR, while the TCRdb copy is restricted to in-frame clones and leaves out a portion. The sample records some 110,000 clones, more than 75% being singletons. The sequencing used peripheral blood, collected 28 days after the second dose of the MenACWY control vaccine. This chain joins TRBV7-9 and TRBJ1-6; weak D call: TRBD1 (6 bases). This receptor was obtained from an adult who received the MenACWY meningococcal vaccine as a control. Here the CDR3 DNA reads TGTGCCAGCCGCAATAGGGGGAGAGATTCACCCCTCCACTTT. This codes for CASRNRGRDSPLHF.